This record concerns one T cell receptor (beta chain) sequence. This clone was counted between two and nine times. Which antigen it targets is not known. Base qualities are not at hand, and no much larger clone is one base apart. The entry originates in a study of shared clonotypes between healthy human individuals (dated by TCRdb to the early 2020s). For the study in its entirety: Two women and three men aged 18 to 49 years were included in the cohort. Per donor, three plates each were used for CD4 naive and CD4 memory, two for CD8 naive, and one for CD8 memory. The study deeply sequenced blood TCR repertoires of five healthy adults to estimate repertoire size and the extent of clonotype sharing between individuals. Different laboratories and diverse techniques were used to prepare libraries and sequence TCR repertoires, to increase sequencing depth and limit assay-specific biases. Per donor, leukapheresis produced somewhere between about 0.9 and 9.5 billion PBMCs. Points the paper makes about the study in general: Larger estimated clonotype richness was generally found for naive subsets than for memory subsets. Clonotypes shared by all four sorted-subset donors showed higher generation probabilities than non-shared clonotypes. The small number of donors limited the genetic and exposure-history diversity represented. Sharing across a few donors was observed for approximately 5% of naive CD4, less than 4% of naive CD8, over 2% of memory CD4, and around 0.42% of memory CD8 clonotypes. Rarefaction of sorted-subset datasets indicated incomplete sequencing despite the large sequencing depth. Based on pairwise subsampling, the degree of clonotype sharing among donors was expected to be affected by sequencing depth. Sampling was restricted to blood, and TCR repertoires in tissue are likely to differ from TCR repertoires in blood.

Using the deep immunoSEQ assay, multiplex PCR amplified TCR CDR3 regions from genomic DNA. For each cell subset, the extracted genomic DNA was distributed evenly across all wells of several immunoSEQ 96-well plates, and each plate served as one replicate. For sorted subsets, about 210 ng of genomic DNA, equivalent to some 33,000 T cell genomes, went into each replicate PCR. Purified libraries were measured with a Qubit 3.0 fluorometer, size-checked on a Bioanalyzer 2100, and measured again with the KAPA Library Quantification kit. Every immunoSEQ 96-well plate was sequenced on a dedicated single-read 150-cycle Illumina NextSeq 550 flow cell. The study's processing was this. Because the immunoSEQ output held only junctional sequences and lacked quality scores, the filtering could not match the filtering applied to full-length reads. To assign V/J genes and CDR3, sequences were annotated using PyIR, a Python wrapper for IgBLAST v1.9, with IMGT germline references. Any read was removed if the V/J assignment was weak (E-value above 1e-6), the CDR3 was missing, or the read contained stop codons, out-of-frame junctions, or ambiguous translated residues. V3J clonotypes were defined as sequences sharing the same inferred V gene, J gene, and CDR3 amino acid sequence. To compute the percentage overlap between repertoires, the number of shared unique clonotypes was divided by the size of the smaller repertoire. Repertoire richness was assessed with RTK rarefaction, the Chao1 estimator, and Recon v2.1 estimates of unobserved clonotypes. Generation probabilities for all TCRbeta clonotypes obtained by the gDNA method from four donors were computed using OLGA. The table comes from immuneACCESS by way of TCRdb, which keeps in-frame sequences with V and J called. Part of the clones is missing from these tables; in studies checked, under half for an unresolved V gene and the rest for unknown reasons. V, J and clone size derive from that table, while D and trimming were established from the DNA sequence. Recorded for this sample are about 1 million clones; about 75% of them occurred a single time. 1.4% to 1.5% of the sample lies in the top ten.

The donors were healthy, HIV-negative adults with no recently reported acute infections or vaccinations. All donors were Caucasian adults living in Nashville, Tennessee, USA. CD4+ T cells were enriched by magnetic negative selection, after which naive cells were positively selected on CD45RA and the negative fraction was taken as the memory subset. After blood collection by leukapheresis, PBMCs were isolated using Ficoll-Histopaque density gradient centrifugation and then cryopreserved in the vapor phase of liquid nitrogen. Purity and quantity of every magnetically sorted T cell population were checked by analytical flow cytometry. Genomic DNA was isolated from each sorted fraction and quantified by UV absorbance on a Nanodrop 2000c. The sample comprised memory CD4+ T cells sorted from blood. Reading the label with the study, this specimen's cell subset or site is: CD45RA-negative fraction. This receptor was taken from a man between 18 and 35 years old in good health.

The DNA is TGTGCCAGCAGCTTAGCTCGCCAGGCGGAAGGCTACACCTTC. Its coded protein is CASSLARQAEGYTF. The receptor chain draws on TRBV7-2 and TRBJ1-2, with the D segment identity uncertain. Taken from the germline V gene, the CDR1 and CDR2 loops are SGHTA and FQGNSA. V and J lose 0 bases and 8 bases, and a span of 13 bases separates them. The cysteine opens and the phenylalanine closes a CDR3 of 14 amino acids. The entry retains the CDR3 DNA only, 42 bases that are in frame from base 1. When the CDR3 is completed using the reference TRBV7-2 and TRBJ1-2 genes on either side, the full variable domain is GAGVSQSPSNKVTEKGKDVELRCDPISGHTALYWYRQSLGQGLEFLIYFQGNSAPDKSGLPSDRFSAERTGGSVSTLTIQRTQQEDSAVYLCASSLARQAEGYTFGSGTRLTVV.